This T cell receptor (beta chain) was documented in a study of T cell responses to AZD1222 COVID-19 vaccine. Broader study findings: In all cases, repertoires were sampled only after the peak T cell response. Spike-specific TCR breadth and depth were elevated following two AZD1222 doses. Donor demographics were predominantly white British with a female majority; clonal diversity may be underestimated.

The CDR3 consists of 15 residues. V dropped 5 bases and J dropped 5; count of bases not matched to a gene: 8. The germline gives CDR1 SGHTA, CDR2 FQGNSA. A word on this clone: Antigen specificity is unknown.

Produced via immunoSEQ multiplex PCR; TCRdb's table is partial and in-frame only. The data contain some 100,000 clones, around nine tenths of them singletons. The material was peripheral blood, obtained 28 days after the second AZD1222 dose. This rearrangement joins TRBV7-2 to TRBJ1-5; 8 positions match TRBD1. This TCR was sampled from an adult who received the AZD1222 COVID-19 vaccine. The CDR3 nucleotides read TGTGCCAGCAGCGCGGGACAGGAGACCTATCAGCCCCAGCATTTT. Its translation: CASSAGQETYQPQHF.